The 11 T cell receptor beta chains given below trace back to one sample, sequenced in a study of PD-L1 blockade in urothelial cancer. The time point was: pretreatment peripheral blood. The assay was immunoSEQ multiplex PCR, and TCRdb's table has in-frame clones only and misses some. The top ten hold roughly 2.9% of the sample, which has 100,000 to 150,000 clones, around 84% seen once. The source material was PBMCs, sampled around atezolizumab (anti-PD-L1) treatment. The receptors derive from a man aged 45-65 years with urothelial cancer.

A remark on this clone: The same CDR3 can be traced to other DNA sequences in this sample. The chain couples TRBV20-1 to TRBJ1-2; D uncertain. Germline V lookup: CDR1 DFQATT, CDR2 SNEGSKA (reference sequence). This CDR3 has 11 residues. V dropped 1 base and J dropped 8 bases, with 8 bases sitting between them. As DNA, the CDR3 is TGCAGTGCTAGAGGCGGATACGGCTACACCTTC. This codes for CSARGGYGYTF.

J is TRBJ2-1 and V is TRBV27, with 11 bases matching TRBD2. The junction had 9 bases not matched to a gene; V was cut back by 5 bases and J by 9 bases. This CDR3 is 15 amino acids long. Germline V lookup: CDR1 MNHEY, CDR2 SMNVEV (reference sequence). The DNA of the CDR3 is TGTGCCAGCAGTATCATAGCGGGAGGGCCAGTTGAGCAGTTCTTC. Encoded protein: CASSIIAGGPVEQFF.

The chain uses TRBV6-5 and TRBJ2-7; D ambiguous. Trimming removed 0 bases at V and 2 bases at J, with 8 bases between. From germline, CDR1 is MNHEY and CDR2 SVGAGI. This CDR3 comprises 14 residues. In DNA, the CDR3 is TGTGCCAGCAGTTACTCGTTCCCAGCCTACGAGCAGTACTTC. Translated, it gives CASSYSFPAYEQYF.

This clone is a singleton in its sample. V usage is TRBV15 and J usage is TRBJ2-2, with D unclear. Trimming cost V 0 bases and J 4 bases, with 6 bases left between them. CDR3 length: 14 residues. CDR1 and CDR2 from the germline V gene are LNHNV and YYDKDF (reference sequence). CDR3 residues: CATSRDSLTGELFF. As DNA, the CDR3 is TGTGCCACCAGCAGAGATAGCCTCACCGGGGAGCTGTTTTTT.

The CDR3 DNA follows: TGCGCCAGCAGCTTTACAGGGCTCGATGGCTACACCTTC. Translating it yields CASSFTGLDGYTF. The chain employs TRBV5-1 and TRBJ1-2; a possible D gene is TRBD1 (6 bases). The germline CDR1 and CDR2 sequences are SGHRS and YFSETQ. The CDR3 totals 13 residues. The germline V and J ends were trimmed by 2 bases and 6 bases, with 11 bases remaining between them.

In nucleotides, the CDR3 is TGTGCCAGCAGCTTGGAACAGGGCCAGCCCCAGCATTTT. Amino acids: CASSLEQGQPQHF. The chain recombines TRBV5-6 with TRBJ1-5; maybe TRBD1 (6 bases). Trimming removed 0 bases at V and 7 bases at J, with 8 bases between. CDR3 length: 13 amino acids. From germline, CDR1 is SGHDT and CDR2 YYEEEE. Drawing the rest from reference TRBV5-6 and TRBJ1-5, the complete variable domain is DAGVTQSPTHLIKTRGQQVTLRCSPKSGHDTVSWYQQALGQGPQFIFQYYEEEERQRGNFPDRFSGHQFPNYSSELNVNALLLGDSALYLCASSLEQGQPQHFGDGTRLSIL.

As DNA, the CDR3 is TGCAGCGTTGACATAATGGCAGGAACGTACGCAGCTTTCTTT. Translating it yields CSVDIMAGTYAAFF. This chain links TRBV29-1 with TRBJ1-1, with D unresolved. Germline assignment: CDR1 SQVTM and CDR2 ANQGSEA. The length of the CDR3 is 14 residues. V lost 3 bases and J 10 bases, leaving 21 bases between the germline ends.

This chain connects TRBV7-8 to TRBJ2-3, with TRBD1 identical over 9 bases. From germline, CDR1 is SGHVS and CDR2 FQNEAQ. With V trimmed by 11 bases and J by 2 bases, 8 bases remained unmatched. This CDR3 has 14 residues. CDR3 amino acids: CASYRDRDTDTQYF. CDR3 sequence (DNA): TGTGCCTCCTACCGGGACAGGGACACAGATACGCAGTATTTT.

The chain has TRBV5-1 and TRBJ1-3; 7 nucleotides match TRBD1. Looked up from germline, CDR1 is SGHRS and CDR2 is YFSETQ. Germline trimming cut 0 bases from V and 3 bases from J; bases unmatched to any gene: 0. This CDR3 comprises 14 residues. Written as DNA, the CDR3 is TGCGCCAGCAGCTTGGACAGGGGTGGAAACACCATATATTTT. Amino acid sequence: CASSLDRGGNTIYF.

V is TRBV4-1 and J is TRBJ2-4, with 13 bases matching TRBD2. Germline CDR1 is MGHRA and CDR2 is YSYEKL. The V segment lost 4 bases and the J segment 0 bases; nucleotides outside the gene matches: 6. There are 18 residues in the CDR3. Here the CDR3 reads CASSPRTSGSLAKNIQYF. The CDR3 DNA sequence: TGCGCCAGCAGCCCAAGGACTAGCGGGAGTTTAGCCAAAAACATTCAGTACTTC.

The rearrangement uses TRBV19 and TRBJ2-2; no reliable D call. CDR3 length: 16 residues. CDR1 is LNHDA and CDR2 is SQIVND in the germline V gene (reference sequence). With 3 bases removed from V and 1 base from J, the gap between germline ends came to 12 bases. This chain's CDR3 is CASSIRSPGNTGELFF. CDR3 DNA: TGTGCCAGTAGTATCAGGTCCCCTGGGAACACCGGGGAGCTGTTTTTT.